Below are 23 T cell receptor beta chains sequenced from a single sample in a study of cytomegalovirus exposure and HLA in healthy donors. The PCR had 60 Vbeta and 13 Jbeta primers. TCRdb's table, derived via immunoSEQ multiplex PCR, lists solely in-frame clones and lacks some. Here the sample spans approximately 150,000 clones, around 78% being singletons. The material sequenced was PBMCs. The origin of the receptors is a woman between 18 and 30 years old in good health and CMV-seronegative.

This clone showed up just a few times. The V and J genes are TRBV9 and TRBJ2-3; possible D gene TRBD2, 5 bases. V gave up 0 bases and J gave up 3 bases, with 14 bases separating them. The CDR3 covers 16 residues. Germline-derived CDR1 and CDR2 are SGDLS and YYNGEE. This CDR3 is CASSVGVGVVTDTQYF. The CDR3 nucleotides are TGTGCCAGCAGCGTAGGGGTGGGAGTCGTAACAGATACGCAGTATTTT.

This chain uses TRBV28 with TRBJ1-2, with TRBD1 matching 7 bases. CDR1 and CDR2 (germline): MDHEN, SYDVKM. Trimming at V came to 8 bases and at J to 3 bases, leaving 9 bases not matched to a gene. The CDR3 covers 14 residues. CDR3 DNA: TGTGCCAGCCGACGACAGGGCGCTGACTATGGCTACACCTTC. Protein product: CASRRQGADYGYTF.

In this sample, this clone turned up a few times. The chain combines TRBV5-6 with TRBJ1-1; weak D call: TRBD1 (5 bases). Germline CDR1 and CDR2: SGHDT and YYEEEE. V shed 0 bases and J shed 0 bases, with 15 bases lying between them. This CDR3 spans 17 amino acids. For the CDR3, the DNA is TGTGCCAGCAGCTTGGGACAGATCCGTCCGATGAACACTGAAGCTTTCTTT. It specifies CASSLGQIRPMNTEAFF. Variable domain in full (rest from reference TRBV5-6 and TRBJ1-1): DAGVTQSPTHLIKTRGQQVTLRCSPKSGHDTVSWYQQALGQGPQFIFQYYEEEERQRGNFPDRFSGHQFPNYSSELNVNALLLGDSALYLCASSLGQIRPMNTEAFFGQGTRLTVV.

The chain is built from TRBV2 and TRBJ1-5; D is undetermined. CDR3 length equals 13 residues. The ends were cut back, 11 bases at V and 0 bases at J, with 11 bases in the middle. CDR1 and CDR2 from the germline V gene are SNHLY and FYNNEI. The CDR3 loop reads CASRGYSNQPQHF. The CDR3 region has the DNA TGTGCCTCGAGAGGGTATAGCAATCAGCCCCAGCATTTT.

The genes are TRBV13 and TRBJ2-1, with D perhaps TRBD2 (5 bases). V lost 5 bases and J lost 6, with 20 bases in between. CDR1 and CDR2 (germline): PRHDT, FYEKMQ (reference sequence). The CDR3 is 16 residues long. CDR3 sequence reads: CASSPPWIWESNEQFF. The CDR3 DNA is TGTGCCAGCAGCCCCCCCTGGATCTGGGAGAGCAATGAGCAGTTCTTC.

The chain is built from TRBV10-3 and TRBJ1-6; the D gene is possibly TRBD1 (6 bases). Germline CDR1 and CDR2: ENHRY and SYGVKD. The CDR3 extends over 17 amino acids. Trimming took 6 bases from V and 5 from J, leaving 20 bases between them. The CDR3 loop is CAISRGQGWGHNSPLHF. In DNA, the CDR3 is TGTGCCATCAGCCGAGGGCAGGGTTGGGGGCATAATTCACCCCTCCACTTT.

The V call is TRBV18, the J call TRBJ2-1; the D is unclear. The ends were cut back, 0 bases at V and 0 bases at J, with 12 bases in the middle. This CDR3 region has 17 residues. Germline loops: CDR1 KGHSH, CDR2 LQKENI. The CDR3 nucleotides are TGTGCCAGCTCACCACCGCTAGGTAGTAGCTCCTACAATGAGCAGTTCTTC. This encodes CASSPPLGSSSYNEQFF. The full variable domain, rest sourced from reference TRBV18 and TRBJ2-1, is NAGVMQNPRHLVRRRGQEARLRCSPMKGHSHVYWYRQLPEEGLKFMVYLQKENIIDESGMPKERFSAEFPKEGPSILRIQQVVRGDSAAYFCASSPPLGSSSYNEQFFGPGTRLTVL.

This chain joins TRBV27 and TRBJ1-1, with a tentative D call TRBD1 (5 bases). This CDR3 spans 14 amino acids. Between the trimmed V and J ends, which lost 4 bases and 3 bases, there was a span of 12 bases. Germline V lookup: CDR1 MNHEY, CDR2 SMNVEV (reference sequence). The CDR3 region has the DNA TGTGCCAGCAGTTCCAGGGAAACCCACACTGAAGCTTTCTTT. This translates into CASSSRETHTEAFF.

The DNA of the CDR3 is TGTGCCAGCAGCCCACGGTTGGCGGGAGGGACCTCGAAAGATTACAATGAGCAGTTCTTC. Translating gives CASSPRLAGGTSKDYNEQFF. This sequence joins TRBV11-3 and TRBJ2-1; TRBD2 matches at 9 bases. Losses at the gene ends were 5 bases for V and 4 bases for J; bases not matched to a gene: 21. This CDR3 spans 20 amino acids. The germline V gene has CDR1 SGHNT and CDR2 YENEEA.

This chain uses TRBV12-5 with TRBJ2-1; TRBD2 aligns across 11 bases. The CDR3 is 16 amino acids. Looked up from germline, CDR1 is LGHNT and CDR2 is FRNRAP. The junction had 10 bases not matched to a gene; V was cut back by 3 bases and J by 9 bases. The CDR3 bases are TGTGCTAGTGGTTTAGCACTAGCGGGAGAGTCAAGTGAGCAGTTCTTC. It is translated as CASGLALAGESSEQFF.

The chain recombines TRBV7-6 with TRBJ1-1; unclear D gene. CDR3 size: 15 residues. V dropped 3 bases and J dropped 1 base, with 12 bases sitting between them. The V gene's germline CDR1 is SGHVS and CDR2 FNYEAQ. CDR3 nucleotide sequence: TGTGCCAGCAGCTTGGGGAGCTTACAGAACACTGAAGCTTTCTTT. This encodes CASSLGSLQNTEAFF.

This rearrangement joins TRBV7-6 to TRBJ1-6, with 10 bases that match TRBD1. Germline lookup yields CDR1 SGHVS and CDR2 FNYEAQ. CDR3 size: 15 residues. Losses at the gene ends were 5 bases for V and 7 bases for J; bases not matched to a gene: 5. CDR3 in amino acids: CASSLRDRGNSPLHF. In nucleotides, the CDR3 is TGTGCCAGCAGCCTCCGGGACAGGGGAAATTCACCCCTCCACTTT.

V is TRBV14 and J is TRBJ2-1; D is uncertain. The CDR3 length is 12 residues. V was cut by 4 bases and J by 4 bases, with 5 bases left in between. Per germline, CDR1 SGHDN and CDR2 FVKESK. The CDR3 region is CASSPEYNEQFF. CDR3 coding DNA: TGTGCCAGCAGCCCCGAGTACAATGAGCAGTTCTTC. Full variable domain (rest looked up from reference TRBV14 and TRBJ2-1): EAGVTQFPSHSVIEKGQTVTLRCDPISGHDNLYWYRRVMGKEIKFLLHFVKESKQDESGMPNNRFLAERTGGTYSTLKVQPAELEDSGVYFCASSPEYNEQFFGPGTRLTVL.

CDR3 bases: TGTGCCAGCAGCAAAAACAGGGTTACGGATGAGCAGTTCTTC. As protein: CASSKNRVTDEQFF. This sequence joins TRBV7-6 and TRBJ2-1; the D gene is possibly TRBD1 (6 bases). The germline V gene encodes CDR1 SGHVS and CDR2 FNYEAQ. V was shortened by 5 bases and J by 8 bases, with 16 bases between the two germline ends. This CDR3 has 14 residues.

The chain is built from TRBV29-1 and TRBJ1-4; 7 bases agree with TRBD1. CDR1 and CDR2 (germline): SQVTM, ANQGSEA. With V trimmed by 8 bases and J by 0 bases, 9 bases remained unmatched. This CDR3 is 15 amino acids long. CDR3 sequence reads: CSPRQGRATNEKLFF. DNA for the CDR3: TGCAGCCCAAGACAGGGCCGAGCAACTAATGAAAAACTGTTTTTT. Drawing the rest from reference TRBV29-1 and TRBJ1-4, the complete variable domain is SAVISQKPSRDICQRGTSLTIQCQVDSQVTMMFWYRQQPGQSLTLIATANQGSEATYESGFVIDKFPISRPNLTFSTLTVSNMSPEDSSIYLCSPRQGRATNEKLFFGSGTQLSVL.

This clone has more than one count but fewer than ten. The J gene is TRBJ2-2, the V gene TRBV4-3; possible D gene TRBD2, 6 bases. V was trimmed by 1 base and J by 7 bases, leaving 16 bases between them. This CDR3 region has 16 residues. The germline gives CDR1 LGHNA, CDR2 YSLEER. For the CDR3, the DNA is TGCGCCAGCAGCCAAGCAGGGACTCCCGCCTACGGGGAGCTGTTTTTT. Translated: CASSQAGTPAYGELFF.

V and J are TRBV7-9 and TRBJ1-3; D remains ambiguous. This CDR3 spans 14 amino acids. CDR1 is SEHNR, CDR2 FQNEAQ, per germline (reference sequence). V dropped 5 bases and J dropped 1 base, with 9 bases sitting between them. CDR3 sequence: CASSEVASGNTIYF. The CDR3 bases are TGTGCCAGCAGCGAGGTGGCTTCTGGAAACACCATATATTTT.

J is TRBJ1-6 and V is TRBV6-6; the D is unclear. This CDR3 is 14 amino acids long. The germline V gene encodes CDR1 MNHNY and CDR2 SVGAGI (reference sequence). V lost 6 bases to trimming and J lost 6 bases, with 12 bases between them. CDR3 region: CASSIQRINSPLHF. The CDR3 coding sequence is TGTGCCAGCAGCATTCAGAGGATTAATTCACCCCTCCACTTT.

The chain carries TRBV28 and TRBJ2-1, with 13 bases lining up with TRBD2. Per the germline V gene, CDR1 is MDHEN and CDR2 is SYDVKM. CDR3 length: 14 amino acids. Trimming at V came to 5 bases and at J to 7 bases, leaving 2 bases not matched to a gene. The CDR3 nucleotides are TGTGCCAGCAGTGAGGGACTAGCGGGGAATGAGCAGTTCTTC. This codes for CASSEGLAGNEQFF.

This clone was seen just once. CDR3 loop: CASSCVGGACTGELFF. The CDR3 DNA follows: TGTGCCAGCAGTTGTGTGGGGGGTGCGTGCACCGGGGAGCTGTTTTTT. The V and J genes are TRBV28 and TRBJ2-2, with D perhaps TRBD2 (6 bases). Germline V CDR1 and CDR2: MDHEN, SYDVKM. The CDR3 consists of 16 residues. V was shortened by 4 bases and J by 4 bases, with 16 bases between the two germline ends.

This clone came up a few times. The chain links TRBV15 to TRBJ2-1, with TRBD2 matching 7 bases. Germline CDR1 is LNHNV and CDR2 is YYDKDF (reference sequence). Losses at the gene ends were 4 bases for V and 7 bases for J; bases not matched to a gene: 4. This CDR3 has 13 residues. DNA of the CDR3: TGTGCCACCAGCAAGACTAGCCTGAATGAGCAGTTCTTC. Protein product: CATSKTSLNEQFF.

This clone was detected only once. Sequence at one end of the junction differs from germline and may be a read error. The rearrangement uses TRBV14 and TRBJ2-6; maybe TRBD1 (5 bases). The CDR3 extends over 16 amino acids. CDR1 is SGHDN and CDR2 is FVKESK in the germline V gene. The chain's CDR3 is CASSQLGVFGANGLTF. DNA of the CDR3: TGTGCCAGCAGCCAACTCGGTGTTTTTGGGGCCAACGGCCTGACTTTC.

This chain connects TRBV6-1 to TRBJ2-5, with 9 positions matching TRBD1. V gave up 3 bases and J gave up 1 base; unmatched junction bases: 3. Germline V CDR1 and CDR2: MNHNS, SASEGT. The length of the CDR3 is 15 residues. The CDR3 region has the DNA TGTGCCAGCAGTGAGGTACAGGGGGCCCAAGAGACCCAGTACTTC. Protein product: CASSEVQGAQETQYF.